This is a list of T cell receptor beta chains from one sample in a study of blood T cell repertoires in COVID-19. Method: immunoSEQ multiplex PCR; TCRdb's copy keeps in-frame clones and lacks some. This sample carries 73,000 or so clones, more than 90% of them seen once, and the ten largest clones take around 13%. The source material was peripheral blood. The origin of the receptors is a human donor with active COVID-19. The donor label of this sample is uncertain. Both conserved end residues are trimmed from each CDR3.

v_call	j_call	cdr3_aa
TRBV11-3	TRBJ2-1	ASSPGEGWHEQF
TRBV19	TRBJ2-1	ASSGGLGGNEQF
TRBV7-2	TRBJ2-1	ASSADRGSYNEQF
TRBV9	TRBJ1-4	ASSSGTAEKLF
TRBV28	TRBJ2-1	ASSRGTSRNEQF
TRBV20-1	TRBJ1-5	SASAGTGNQPQH
TRBV5-6	TRBJ2-3	ASSIGTSGRDTQY
TRBV6-2/TRBV6-3	TRBJ2-1	ASSSLGKEQF
TRBV6-2/TRBV6-3	TRBJ1-5	ASSTRGQANQPQH
TRBV29-1	TRBJ2-1	SVPGQGRWNYNEQF
TRBV3-1/TRBV3-2	TRBJ2-7	ASSQRGDIPYEQY
TRBV7-8	TRBJ2-2	ASSTDGANTGELF
TRBV25-1	TRBJ2-3	ASSSWTGSTDTQY
TRBV4-3	TRBJ2-6	ASSQGLERYSSGANVLT
TRBV3-1/TRBV3-2	TRBJ2-1	ASSRERGNEQF
TRBV6-4	TRBJ2-1	ASSDSEGTYNEQF
TRBV5-5	TRBJ2-2	ASSPAPGQKNTGELF
TRBV6-2/TRBV6-3	TRBJ2-3	ASSYLSRAWRSTDTQY
TRBV7-2	TRBJ2-1	ASSLLAVYEQF
TRBV24-1	TRBJ2-3	ATSAPGWAPSTDTQY
TRBV5-1	TRBJ1-1	ASSLQAGVGTEAF
TRBV7-2	TRBJ1-5	ASSPRTGLNQPQH
TRBV12-3/TRBV12-4	TRBJ2-1	ASSPRLAGGQF
TRBV3-1/TRBV3-2	TRBJ2-1	ASSQAGGIIEQF
TRBV2	TRBJ1-5	ASSEEAGGPLLD